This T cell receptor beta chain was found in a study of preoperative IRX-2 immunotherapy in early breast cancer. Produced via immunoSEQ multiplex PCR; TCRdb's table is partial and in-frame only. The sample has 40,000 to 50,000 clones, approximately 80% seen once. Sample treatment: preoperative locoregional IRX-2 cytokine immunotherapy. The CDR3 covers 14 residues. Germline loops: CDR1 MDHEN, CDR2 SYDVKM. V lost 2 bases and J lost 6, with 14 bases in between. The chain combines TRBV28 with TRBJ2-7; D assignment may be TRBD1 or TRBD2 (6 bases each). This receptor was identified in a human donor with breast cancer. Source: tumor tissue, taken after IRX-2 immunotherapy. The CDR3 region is CASSLRGVSREQYF. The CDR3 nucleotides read TGTGCCAGCAGTTTAAGGGGGGTGAGTCGCGAGCAGTACTTC.